This T cell receptor (beta chain) derives from a study of blood T cell repertoires in COVID-19. This table comes from immunoSEQ multiplex PCR, and its TCRdb copy is limited to in-frame clones, with some not included. The sample holds 200,000 or so clones, 80% to 90% seen once. Per the germline V gene, CDR1 is MNHNY and CDR2 is SVGAGI (reference sequence). V dropped 6 bases and J dropped 2 bases, with 16 bases sitting between them. The CDR3 covers 15 residues. The receptor was derived from an elderly woman with COVID-19, enrolled during active disease. The chain combines TRBV6-6 with TRBJ2-5; no clear D. The sequencing sample was made of peripheral blood. DNA for the CDR3: TGTGCCAGCAGGTGGGCCCAGCCTCTACAAGAGACCCAGTACTTC. Protein sequence: CASRWAQPLQETQYF.